This T cell receptor (beta chain) comes out of a study of neoadjuvant anti-PD-1 for oral cavity cancer. Time point denoted: after neoadjuvant nivolumab, at surgical resection. Patients had newly diagnosed, untreated stage II-IVA oral cavity squamous cell carcinoma. PBMCs were not maintained or expanded in culture before analysis. PBMC libraries mostly used around 460 ng of input genomic DNA, with six replicates per sample. This table comes from immunoSEQ multiplex PCR, and its TCRdb copy is limited to in-frame clones, with some not included. The repertoire holds over 65,000 clones, roughly nine tenths seen once, with 2.5% to 3.5% in the top ten. The germline gives CDR1 MNHEY, CDR2 SMNVEV (reference sequence). V lost 6 bases to trimming and J lost 5 bases, with 13 bases between them. The CDR3 length is 13 residues.

The TCR comes from a person between 40 and 85 years old with oral cavity squamous cell carcinoma. Source: PBMCs, taken after nivolumab (anti-PD-1) treatment. The rearrangement uses TRBV27 and TRBJ1-1; a possible D gene is TRBD1 (6 bases). In DNA form, the CDR3 reads TGTGCCAGCAGAGGGGGGGGGCGAACTGAAGCTTTCTTT. It translates to CASRGGGRTEAFF.